The 16 T cell receptor beta chains reported below all come from one sample, sequenced in a study of cytomegalovirus exposure and HLA in healthy donors. The assay was immunoSEQ multiplex PCR, and TCRdb's table has in-frame clones only and misses some. This repertoire shows 250,000 to 300,000 clones, around 86% found once; its top ten account for roughly 0.99%. The material sequenced was PBMCs. The receptors derive from a woman aged 18-29 years in good health and CMV-seronegative.

This chain uses TRBV11-2 with TRBJ2-7, with TRBD2 identical over 8 bases. With V trimmed by 5 bases and J by 2 bases, 8 bases remained unmatched. CDR1 and CDR2 (germline): SGHAT, FQNNGV. The CDR3 is 15 residues long. CDR3: CASSRLMTSAYEQYF. In DNA, the CDR3 is TGTGCCAGCAGCAGATTAATGACTAGCGCCTACGAGCAGTACTTC. Complete variable domain (other parts from reference TRBV11-2 and TRBJ2-7): EAGVAQSPRYKIIEKRQSVAFWCNPISGHATLYWYQQILGQGPKLLIQFQNNGVVDDSQLPKDRFSAERLKGVDSTLKIQPAKLEDSAVYLCASSRLMTSAYEQYFGPGTRLTVT.

The chain uses TRBV27 and TRBJ2-5; possibly TRBD1 for D (6 bases). Between the trimmed V and J ends, which lost 4 bases and 0 bases, there was a span of 15 bases. This CDR3 has 16 residues. Germline values: CDR1 MNHEY, CDR2 SMNVEV (reference sequence). The CDR3 nucleotides read TGTGCCAGCAGTTCCTACAGGGAATTTGACCAAGAGACCCAGTACTTC. This gives the protein CASSSYREFDQETQYF.

The chain employs TRBV1 and TRBJ2-4; the table's D call of TRBD2 was not tested on the DNA. TRBV1 is a recognized pseudogene. The CDR3 length is 17 residues. DNA for the CDR3: TGCACCAGCAGTCCCGGGACTAGCGGGGGGGCCGGAAACATTCAGTACTTC. Its translation: CTSSPGTSGGAGNIQYF.

This rearrangement joins TRBV2 to TRBJ1-6; 7 bases agree with TRBD1. Unmatched junction bases numbered 6, after V lost 5 bases and J lost 14 bases. Germline V gene lookup returns CDR1 SNHLY and CDR2 FYNNEI. CDR3 length equals 12 residues. CDR3 in DNA: TGTGCCAGCAGTTGGGACAGTCCCGCCCTCCACTTT. Translating gives CASSWDSPALHF.

The gene calls are TRBV5-1 and TRBJ2-7; 8 bases map to TRBD1. The V gene end was trimmed by 4 bases and the J gene end by 2 bases; junction bases not matched to a gene: 2. The germline V gene encodes CDR1 SGHRS and CDR2 YFSETQ. CDR3 length equals 13 residues. CDR3 sequence: CASSVDRAYEQYF. DNA of the CDR3: TGCGCCAGCAGCGTGGACAGGGCCTACGAGCAGTACTTC.

The chain links TRBV9 to TRBJ1-5, with 8 bases fitting TRBD1. The V gene's germline CDR1 is SGDLS and CDR2 YYNGEE. This CDR3 has 15 amino acids. J was trimmed by 7 bases and V by 0 bases; bases with no gene match: 6. The CDR3 DNA reads as TGTGCCAGCAGCGTAGGACAGGGGAAGGGACAGCCCCAGCATTTT. Residues: CASSVGQGKGQPQHF.

This clone was observed a handful of times. V and J are TRBV19 and TRBJ1-3; TRBD1 is a possible D gene (6 bases). V lost 7 bases and J lost 2, with 12 bases in between. Germline values: CDR1 LNHDA, CDR2 SQIVND (reference sequence). This CDR3 spans 14 amino acids. As DNA, the CDR3 is TGTGCCAGTACCACAGGGTTGGCTGGAAACACCATATATTTT. Translated, it gives CASTTGLAGNTIYF.

The rearrangement links TRBV10-3 to TRBJ1-5; TRBD1 aligns across 9 bases. This CDR3 is built from 15 residues. Germline V CDR1 and CDR2: ENHRY, SYGVKD. The J segment lost 5 bases and the V segment lost 5 bases, leaving 7 bases of the junction unmatched. Here the CDR3 reads CAISQRQGGDQPQHF. The CDR3 nucleotides read TGTGCCATCAGTCAAAGACAGGGGGGTGATCAGCCCCAGCATTTT.

This clone was seen a handful of times. This chain links TRBV6-5 with TRBJ2-7, with 8 nucleotides matching TRBD2. The junction had 7 bases not matched to a gene; V was cut back by 6 bases and J by 6 bases. CDR3 size: 13 residues. CDR1 MNHEY and CDR2 SVGAGI come from the germline V gene. CDR3 coding DNA: TGTGCCAGCAGACCCGGACTAGCCCTCGAGCAGTACTTC. This translates into CASRPGLALEQYF.

This chain joins TRBV19 and TRBJ1-5; TRBD1 aligns across 9 bases. Germline CDR1 and CDR2: LNHDA and SQIVND (reference sequence). With 5 bases clipped from V and 0 bases from J, the junction kept 8 bases outside the gene matches. The CDR3 extends over 17 amino acids. CDR3 sequence: CASSAMGQGDSNQPQHF. The CDR3, as DNA: TGTGCCAGTAGTGCCATGGGACAGGGTGATAGCAATCAGCCCCAGCATTTT. The full variable domain, its missing parts supplied by reference TRBV19 and TRBJ1-5, is DGGITQSPKYLFRKEGQNVTLSCEQNLNHDAMYWYRQDPGQGLRLIYYSQIVNDFQKGDIAEGYSVSREKKESFPLTVTSAQKNPTAFYLCASSAMGQGDSNQPQHFGDGTRLSIL.

This chain connects TRBV6-5 to TRBJ1-1, with TRBD1 matching 7 bases. Per germline, CDR1 MNHEY and CDR2 SVGAGI. Trimming took 4 bases from V and 5 from J; bases not matched to a gene: 7. The CDR3 consists of 14 residues. In DNA, the CDR3 is TGTGCCAGCAGTTCCCCCGGACAGGCGACTGAAGCTTTCTTT. Protein sequence: CASSSPGQATEAFF.

This CDR3 reads CASSPRVAGTGELFF. In DNA form, the CDR3 reads TGTGCCAGCAGTCCCCGGGTAGCGGGAACCGGGGAGCTGTTTTTT. V usage is TRBV6-5 and J usage is TRBJ2-2; TRBD2 agrees at 8 bases. Unmatched junction bases numbered 7, after V lost 5 bases and J lost 5 bases. The CDR3 extends over 15 amino acids. Germline V lookup: CDR1 MNHEY, CDR2 SVGAGI.

The genes are TRBV28 and TRBJ2-5; 7 bases align to TRBD1. Germline CDR1 MDHEN, CDR2 SYDVKM. The CDR3 consists of 16 residues. The trim removed 6 bases at V and 6 bases at J, leaving 16 bases unmatched. This CDR3 reads CASSPPSLRGLKTQYF. The CDR3 DNA reads as TGTGCCAGCAGCCCACCCTCTCTCAGGGGGTTAAAGACCCAGTACTTC.

The chain combines TRBV5-1 with TRBJ2-3; no clear D. CDR3 length: 14 residues. Trimming took off 0 bases at V and 3 bases at J, with 8 bases between the two ends. Germline V gene sequence: CDR1 SGHRS, CDR2 YFSETQ. CDR3 sequence (DNA): TGCGCCAGCAGCTTGGGAGATTTGACAGATACGCAGTATTTT. This encodes CASSLGDLTDTQYF.

This sequence joins TRBV5-1 and TRBJ2-1; tentatively, D is TRBD2 (6 bases). Trimming cost V 3 bases and J 9 bases, with 19 bases left between them. The CDR3 has 15 amino acids. CDR1 SGHRS and CDR2 YFSETQ come from the germline V gene. The CDR3 bases are TGCGCCAGCAGCTCACTAGCCACTAAGGGAAGTGAGCAGTTCTTC. Translating gives CASSSLATKGSEQFF.

The rearrangement links TRBV9 to TRBJ2-3; D is undetermined. The germline CDR1 and CDR2 sequences are SGDLS and YYNGEE. With 4 bases removed from V and 3 bases from J, the gap between germline ends came to 15 bases. The CDR3 totals 15 residues. CDR3 sequence (DNA): TGTGCCAGCAGCCCCAAGGAAGGCGGAACAGATACGCAGTATTTT. Translating gives CASSPKEGGTDTQYF.